Sequencing of this T cell receptor (beta chain) was carried out in a study of blood T cell repertoires in COVID-19. About the study: From the United States, Italy and Spain came samples of acute and convalescent COVID-19.

Data came from immunoSEQ multiplex PCR; TCRdb stores just in-frame clones and leaves some out. This sample carries a few hundred thousand clones, more than 75% of them seen once, and the ten largest clones take 2% to 3%. Sequenced material: peripheral blood. This TCR came from a woman aged 45 to 65 with acute or convalescent COVID-19.

CDR3 nucleotide sequence: TGTGCCAGCAGCTCCCTAGGCGAGCAGTACTTC. This encodes CASSSLGEQYF. The chain couples TRBV11-3 to TRBJ2-7; D gene ambiguous. The V gene lost 4 bases and the J gene lost 6 bases, with 7 bases spanning the gap. Germline-derived CDR1 and CDR2 are SGHNT and YENEEA. The CDR3 totals 11 residues. The full variable domain, rest sourced from reference TRBV11-3 and TRBJ2-7, is EAGVVQSPRYKIIEKKQPVAFWCNPISGHNTLYWYLQNLGQGPELLIRYENEEAVDDSQLPKDRFSAERLKGVDSTLKIQPAELGDSAVYLCASSSLGEQYFGPGTRLTVT.